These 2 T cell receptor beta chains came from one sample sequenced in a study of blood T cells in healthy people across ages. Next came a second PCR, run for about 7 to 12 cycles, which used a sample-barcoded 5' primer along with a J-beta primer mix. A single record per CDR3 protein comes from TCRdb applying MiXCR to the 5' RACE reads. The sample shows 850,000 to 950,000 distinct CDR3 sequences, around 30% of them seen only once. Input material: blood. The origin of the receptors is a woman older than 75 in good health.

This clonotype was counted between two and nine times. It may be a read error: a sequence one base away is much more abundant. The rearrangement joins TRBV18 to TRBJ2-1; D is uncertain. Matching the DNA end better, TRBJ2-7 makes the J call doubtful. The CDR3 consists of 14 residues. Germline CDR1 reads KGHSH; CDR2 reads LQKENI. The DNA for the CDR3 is TGTGCCAGCTCACCAGCCATCTCCTACAATGAGCAGTACTTC. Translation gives CASSPAISYNEQYF.

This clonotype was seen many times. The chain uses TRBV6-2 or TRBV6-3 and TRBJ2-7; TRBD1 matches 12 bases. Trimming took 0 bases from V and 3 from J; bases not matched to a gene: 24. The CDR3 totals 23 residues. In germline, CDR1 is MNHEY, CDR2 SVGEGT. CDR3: CASSYSTGQGAFLAPIGNYEQYF. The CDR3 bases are TGTGCCAGCAGTTACTCGACGGGACAGGGGGCATTTCTCGCCCCGATCGGGAACTACGAGCAGTACTTC.